This section outlines one T cell receptor beta chain sequence together with its context. One entry per CDR3 protein, called by TCRdb with MiXCR from the 5' RACE reads. The sample consists of over 250,000 distinct CDR3 sequences, over 3.5% of them appearing once. This sample was taken from a study of T cells after yellow fever vaccination. The CDR3 covers 13 residues. Trimming pared 4 bases from V and 5 bases from J, leaving 14 bases between. Germline-derived CDR1 and CDR2 are SQVTM and ANQGSEA. This chain joins TRBV29-1 and TRBJ2-5; D is tentatively TRBD1 or TRBD2 (5 bases each). This clonotype originated in a man between 18 and 35 years old who received the YFV17D yellow fever vaccine. The sequences come from PBMCs, collected 5 days after the yellow fever booster vaccination. The CDR3 spells CSVAGAPGETQYF. CDR3 DNA: TGCAGCGTTGCCGGGGCCCCCGGGGAGACCCAGTACTTC.